This T cell receptor (beta chain) emerged from a study of blood T cell repertoires in COVID-19. Residents of about two dozen US areas, aged about 18 to 95 years, made up the participants. This table comes from immunoSEQ multiplex PCR, and its TCRdb copy is limited to in-frame clones, with some not included. The sample consists of about 330,000 clones, 92% of them appearing once. The sample was PBMCs or T cells enriched from blood (not recorded which). This clonotype originated in a woman in her thirties who had recovered from COVID-19.

CDR3 region: CATSEGARGYTF. The CDR3 DNA is TGTGCCACCAGTGAGGGGGCGAGGGGCTACACCTTC. The chain recombines TRBV24-1 with TRBJ1-2, with D tentatively TRBD1 (6 bases). The CDR3 has 12 amino acids. Germline V gene sequence: CDR1 KGHDR, CDR2 SFDVKD. The V end lost 4 bases, the J end lost 8 bases, and 10 bases lay between the germline ends.